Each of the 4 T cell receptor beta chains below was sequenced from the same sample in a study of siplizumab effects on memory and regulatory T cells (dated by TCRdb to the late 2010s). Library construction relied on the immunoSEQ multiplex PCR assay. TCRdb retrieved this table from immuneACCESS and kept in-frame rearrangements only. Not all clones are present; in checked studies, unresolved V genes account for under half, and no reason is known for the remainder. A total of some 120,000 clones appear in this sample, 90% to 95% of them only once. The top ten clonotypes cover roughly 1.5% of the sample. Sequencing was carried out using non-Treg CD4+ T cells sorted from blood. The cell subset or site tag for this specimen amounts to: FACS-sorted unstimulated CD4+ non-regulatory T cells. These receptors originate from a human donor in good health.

CDR3 sequence (DNA): TGCGCCAGCAGCTCGGACTACAATGAGCAGTTCTTC. Translating it yields CASSSDYNEQFF. The J gene is TRBJ2-1, the V gene TRBV5-1; D gene unclear. Per germline, CDR1 SGHRS and CDR2 YFSETQ. V gave up 3 bases and J gave up 3 bases, with 4 bases separating them. The CDR3 has 12 residues.

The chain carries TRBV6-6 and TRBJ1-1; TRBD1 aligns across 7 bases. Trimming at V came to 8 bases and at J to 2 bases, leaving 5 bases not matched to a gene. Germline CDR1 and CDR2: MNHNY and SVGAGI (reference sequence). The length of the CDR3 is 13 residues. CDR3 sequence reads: CASSRQGNTEAFF. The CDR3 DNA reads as TGTGCCAGCTCACGACAGGGAAACACTGAAGCTTTCTTT.

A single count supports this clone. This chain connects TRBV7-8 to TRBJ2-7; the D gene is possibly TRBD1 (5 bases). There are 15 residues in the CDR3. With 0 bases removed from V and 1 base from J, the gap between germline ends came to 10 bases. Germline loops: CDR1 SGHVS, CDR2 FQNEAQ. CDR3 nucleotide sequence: TGTGCCAGCAGCTTAGCGGCGGCAGGGTCCTACGAGCAGTACTTC. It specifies CASSLAAAGSYEQYF.

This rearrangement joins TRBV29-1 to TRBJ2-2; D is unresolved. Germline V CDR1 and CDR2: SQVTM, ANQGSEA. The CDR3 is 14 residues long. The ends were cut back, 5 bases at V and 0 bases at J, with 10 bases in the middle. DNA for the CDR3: TGCAGCGTTAATTCCGCCTCGAACACCGGGGAGCTGTTTTTT. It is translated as CSVNSASNTGELFF.